A selection of T cell receptor beta chains follows, all from one sample in a study of blood T cell repertoires in COVID-19. The method was immunoSEQ multiplex PCR; TCRdb's version includes in-frame clones alone and lacks a portion of them. This sample has some 460,000 clones; nearly 90% occur once, and the top ten carry nearly 2%. Sequences were obtained from PBMCs or T cells enriched from blood (not recorded which). These receptors were taken from a young woman with acute COVID-19. Both conserved end residues are part of each CDR3. D genes are given only for firm matches. Rows may omit the clone size; those that give it use once, few, many or a size class.

D gene,clone size,J gene,V gene,CDR3 DNA,CDR3 protein
TRBD1,.,TRBJ2-7,TRBV7-3,TGTGCCAGCAGCTCAGACAGGGGATCCTACGAGCAGTACTTC,CASSSDRGSYEQYF
.,.,TRBJ1-1,TRBV18,TGTGCCAGCTCAGAAAGACAAGAAGCTTTCTTT,CASSERQEAFF
TRBD2,.,TRBJ2-2,TRBV7-2,TGTGCCAGCAGTTTCCCCCGCCTAGCGGGAGAGCACACCGGGGAGCTGTTTTTT,CASSFPRLAGEHTGELFF
TRBD1,.,TRBJ1-1,TRBV20-1,TGCAGTGCGCACAGGGGGACTGAAGCTTTCTTT,CSAHRGTEAFF
TRBD1,.,TRBJ1-5,TRBV2,TGTGCCAGCAGTGGGGACAGGGCTAGCAATCAGCCCCAGCATTTT,CASSGDRASNQPQHF
TRBD2,.,TRBJ2-3,TRBV18,TGTGCCAGCTCGTCTAGCGGGACAGATACGCAGTATTTT,CASSSSGTDTQYF
.,.,TRBJ1-2,TRBV29-1,TGCAGCGCAGGAGACGGAAGCGTCACCTTC,CSAGDGSVTF
TRBD1,.,TRBJ1-3,TRBV28,TGTGCCAGCAGTTCGATCAACCCGGGACAGGGGGCGCGGGGAAACACCATATATTTT,CASSSINPGQGARGNTIYF
TRBD1,.,TRBJ1-1,TRBV3-1/TRBV3-2,TGTGCCAGCAGCCCTGGGACAGGGTTGGTGACTGAAGCTTTCTTT,CASSPGTGLVTEAFF
.,few,TRBJ2-7,TRBV5-5,TGTGCCAGCAGCTTGGACAGGGTAGGCTACGAGCAGTACTTC,CASSLDRVGYEQYF
TRBD1,.,TRBJ1-2,TRBV4-1,TGCGCCAGCAGCCAAGGCCAGGGGGAACGCGGCTACACCTTC,CASSQGQGERGYTF
TRBD1,.,TRBJ1-1,TRBV6-5,TGTGCCAGCAAGAAACAGGGGATCGGCACTGAAGCTTTCTTT,CASKKQGIGTEAFF
.,.,TRBJ1-6,TRBV6-4,TGTGCCAGCAGGGGGACAAGCAATTCACCCCTCCACTTT,CASRGTSNSPLHF
.,few,TRBJ1-2,TRBV12-3/TRBV12-4,TGTGCCAGCAGTTTTTCAGGGATCTATGGCTACACCTTC,CASSFSGIYGYTF
TRBD2,.,TRBJ2-3,TRBV28,TGTGCCAGCAGTTTCCCTAGCGGGAGGGCCGGTGCAGATACGCAGTATTTT,CASSFPSGRAGADTQYF
.,.,TRBJ2-7,TRBV7-3,TGTGCCAGCAGCTTGGGTGGAGGCAACTACGAGCAGTACTTC,CASSLGGGNYEQYF
.,few,TRBJ2-2,TRBV6-5,TGTGCCAGCAGAAAGGGACAGAACACCGGGGAGCTGTTTTTT,CASRKGQNTGELFF
.,.,TRBJ1-4,TRBV9,TGTGCCAGCAGCAGGACTCCGGGGGATGAAAAACTGTTTTTT,CASSRTPGDEKLFF
.,.,TRBJ2-7,TRBV6-5,TGTGCCAGCAGTTACGAGGAAGATGGTGCCTACGAGCAGTACTTC,CASSYEEDGAYEQYF
.,.,TRBJ1-6,TRBV6-2/TRBV6-3,TGTGCCAGCAGTTTGACAGTCCGGCCTACTAATTCACCCCTCCACTTT,CASSLTVRPTNSPLHF
.,.,TRBJ2-5,TRBV7-7,TGTGCCAGCAGCCTCGACTGGCGGGAGACCCAGTACTTC,CASSLDWRETQYF